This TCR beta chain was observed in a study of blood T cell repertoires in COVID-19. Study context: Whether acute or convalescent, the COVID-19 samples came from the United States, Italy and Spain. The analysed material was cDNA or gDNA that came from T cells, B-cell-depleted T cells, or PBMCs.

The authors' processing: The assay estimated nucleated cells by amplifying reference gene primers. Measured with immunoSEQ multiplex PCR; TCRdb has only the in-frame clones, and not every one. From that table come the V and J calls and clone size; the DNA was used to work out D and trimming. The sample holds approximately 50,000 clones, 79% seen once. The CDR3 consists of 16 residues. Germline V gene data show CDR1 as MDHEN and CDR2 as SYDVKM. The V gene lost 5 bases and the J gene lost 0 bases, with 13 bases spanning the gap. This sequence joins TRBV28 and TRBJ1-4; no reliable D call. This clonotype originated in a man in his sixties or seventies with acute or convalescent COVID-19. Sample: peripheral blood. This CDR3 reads CASSAPRATTNEKLFF. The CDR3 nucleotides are TGTGCCAGCAGTGCTCCTCGAGCCACAACTAATGAAAAACTGTTTTTT. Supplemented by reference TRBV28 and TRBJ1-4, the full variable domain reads DVKVTQSSRYLVKRTGEKVFLECVQDMDHENMFWYRQDPGLGLRLIYFSYDVKMKEKGDIPEGYSVSREKKERFSLILESASTNQTSMYLCASSAPRATTNEKLFFGSGTQLSVL.